This T cell receptor beta chain was sequenced in a study of T cell responses to AZD1222 COVID-19 vaccine. Study overall: Second-dose groups at about 4 or about 12 weeks were pooled.

General study findings and limits: Donors were mostly white British, more females; clonal diversity possibly underestimated. Regions left unmutated in variants are reportedly the target of nearly half of spike-specific TCRs. Sampling that yielded the repertoires occurred only after the peak T cell response.

This CDR3 is built from 17 residues. Germline CDR1 SGDLS, CDR2 YYNGEE. Trimming left V 4 bases short and J 0 bases short, with 17 bases between. As concerns this clone: Its target is not known.

Method: immunoSEQ multiplex PCR; TCRdb's copy keeps in-frame clones and lacks some. The table lists 150,000 or so clones, 70% to 90% of them singletons. The sequences come from peripheral blood, collected on day 0 of AZD1222 vaccination. The chain links TRBV9 to TRBJ1-3; D possibly corresponds to TRBD1 (6 bases). This receptor was obtained from an adult in good health. CDR3 residues: CASSLAGALSSGNTIYF. The CDR3 DNA is TGTGCCAGCAGCCTCGCGGGGGCCCTTAGCTCTGGAAACACCATATATTTT.